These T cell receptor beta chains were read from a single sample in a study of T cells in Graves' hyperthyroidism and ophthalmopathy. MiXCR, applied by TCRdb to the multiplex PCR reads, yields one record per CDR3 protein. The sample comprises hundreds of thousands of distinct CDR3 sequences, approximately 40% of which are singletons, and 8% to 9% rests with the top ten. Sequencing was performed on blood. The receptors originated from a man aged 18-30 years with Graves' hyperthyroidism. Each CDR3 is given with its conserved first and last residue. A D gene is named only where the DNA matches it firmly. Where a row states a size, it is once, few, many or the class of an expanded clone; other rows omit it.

cdr3_nt: TGTGCCAGCAGCTCAAACTCTGAAGGTCATGGCTACACCTTC
cdr3_aa: CASSSNSEGHGYTF
clone_size: many
d_call: .
v_call: TRBV7-9
cdr3_length: 14
j_call: TRBJ1-2

cdr3_nt: TGCGCCAGCAGCCTACAGGGGGAGTTGGGCTACACCTTC
cdr3_aa: CASSLQGELGYTF
clone_size: few
d_call: TRBD1
v_call: TRBV5-1
cdr3_length: 13
j_call: TRBJ1-2

cdr3_nt: TGCAGTGCGCCACTAGCGGTCCAAGAGACCCAGTACTTC
cdr3_aa: CSAPLAVQETQYF
clone_size: many
d_call: TRBD2
v_call: TRBV20-1
cdr3_length: 13
j_call: TRBJ2-5

cdr3_nt: TGTGCCAGCAGCCGAGAGGCTAGCATAACCGGGGAGCTGTTTTTT
cdr3_aa: CASSREASITGELFF
clone_size: .
d_call: .
v_call: TRBV11-3
cdr3_length: 15
j_call: TRBJ2-2

cdr3_nt: TGTGCCAGCAGTTTAACGGTAGGGAGGGGCCAAGAGACCCAGTACTTC
cdr3_aa: CASSLTVGRGQETQYF
clone_size: .
d_call: TRBD2
v_call: TRBV28
cdr3_length: 16
j_call: TRBJ2-5

cdr3_nt: TGTACCACCAGCAGGACAGAGGATAGCAATCAGCCCCAGCATTTT
cdr3_aa: CTTSRTEDSNQPQHF
clone_size: .
d_call: .
v_call: TRBV15
cdr3_length: 15
j_call: TRBJ1-5

cdr3_nt: TGTGCCAGCAGCCCCCCCGAGCTCAATCAGCCCCAGCATTTT
cdr3_aa: CASSPPELNQPQHF
clone_size: .
d_call: .
v_call: TRBV5-8
cdr3_length: 14
j_call: TRBJ1-5

cdr3_nt: TGTGCCAGCAGTTTCTTCGGGGTCCAAGAGACCCAGTACTTC
cdr3_aa: CASSFFGVQETQYF
clone_size: .
d_call: .
v_call: TRBV7-2
cdr3_length: 14
j_call: TRBJ2-5

cdr3_nt: TGCAGCTTCGGACATGACACTGAAGCTTTCTTT
cdr3_aa: CSFGHDTEAFF
clone_size: .
d_call: .
v_call: TRBV29-1
cdr3_length: 11
j_call: TRBJ1-1

cdr3_nt: TGTGCCATCAGTGAGATGAACACTGAAGCTTTCTTT
cdr3_aa: CAISEMNTEAFF
clone_size: many
d_call: .
v_call: TRBV10-3
cdr3_length: 12
j_call: TRBJ1-1

cdr3_nt: TGCAGGCGGGGGCCCAAAGAGACCCAGTACTTC
cdr3_aa: CRRGPKETQYF
clone_size: few
d_call: .
v_call: TRBV20-1
cdr3_length: 11
j_call: TRBJ2-5

cdr3_nt: TGTGCCATCAGTGAGTCCTACTTTGATCAGCCCCAGCATTTT
cdr3_aa: CAISESYFDQPQHF
clone_size: many
d_call: .
v_call: TRBV10-3
cdr3_length: 14
j_call: TRBJ1-5

cdr3_nt: TGTGCCAGCAGCCATCACAGGGCGTCGGGGACTGAAGCTTTCTTT
cdr3_aa: CASSHHRASGTEAFF
clone_size: many
d_call: .
v_call: TRBV7-9
cdr3_length: 15
j_call: TRBJ1-1

cdr3_nt: TGTGCCAGCAGCTTTTCGGACAGTCCCTACGAGCAGTACTTC
cdr3_aa: CASSFSDSPYEQYF
clone_size: once
d_call: .
v_call: TRBV5-4
cdr3_length: 14
j_call: TRBJ2-7

cdr3_nt: TGTGCCAGCAGTTGGACAGGGAAAGGCTATGGCTACACCTTC
cdr3_aa: CASSWTGKGYGYTF
clone_size: .
d_call: TRBD1
v_call: TRBV10-3
cdr3_length: 14
j_call: TRBJ1-2

cdr3_nt: TGTGCCAGCTTAGGAACGGGGAGATCGGGAGAAAAACTGTTTTTT
cdr3_aa: CASLGTGRSGEKLFF
clone_size: .
d_call: .
v_call: TRBV25-1
cdr3_length: 15
j_call: TRBJ1-4

cdr3_nt: TGCAGCTTGGATGCCTATGGCTACACCTTC
cdr3_aa: CSLDAYGYTF
clone_size: .
d_call: .
v_call: TRBV29-1
cdr3_length: 10
j_call: TRBJ1-2

cdr3_nt: TGTGCCAGTAGTACTCACTCTGGGGCCAACGTCCTGACTTTC
cdr3_aa: CASSTHSGANVLTF
clone_size: many
d_call: .
v_call: TRBV19
cdr3_length: 14
j_call: TRBJ2-6

cdr3_nt: TGTGCCAGCAGTTTCGACGGTTACTCGGGCTACACCTTC
cdr3_aa: CASSFDGYSGYTF
clone_size: .
d_call: .
v_call: TRBV12-3/TRBV12-4
cdr3_length: 13
j_call: TRBJ1-2

cdr3_nt: TGTGCCACCAGCAGAGATCTGGGAGGGTACGAGCAGTACTTC
cdr3_aa: CATSRDLGGYEQYF
clone_size: many
d_call: TRBD2
v_call: TRBV15
cdr3_length: 14
j_call: TRBJ2-7

cdr3_nt: TGTGCCAGCAGCTTATTACCGGGACTAGCGGGAGATGGCTACACCTTC
cdr3_aa: CASSLLPGLAGDGYTF
clone_size: .
d_call: .
v_call: TRBV7-3
cdr3_length: 16
j_call: TRBJ1-2

cdr3_nt: TGTGCCAGCAGTTACTCTGGGACTGAAGGAAAAAATCAGCCCCAGCATTTT
cdr3_aa: CASSYSGTEGKNQPQHF
clone_size: .
d_call: .
v_call: TRBV2
cdr3_length: 17
j_call: TRBJ1-5

cdr3_nt: TGTGCCAGCAGCTTTACTAGCGGGAGTAGGTCCCAGTACTTC
cdr3_aa: CASSFTSGSRSQYF
clone_size: many
d_call: TRBD2
v_call: TRBV7-2
cdr3_length: 14
j_call: TRBJ2-5

cdr3_nt: TGTGCCAGCAGCAAACCCGGGGGGGAGGAGCAGTACTTC
cdr3_aa: CASSKPGGEEQYF
clone_size: .
d_call: TRBD2
v_call: TRBV7-2
cdr3_length: 13
j_call: TRBJ2-7

cdr3_nt: TGTGCTCGGGCAGGAGGAGAGACCCAGTACTTC
cdr3_aa: CARAGGETQYF
clone_size: .
d_call: .
v_call: TRBV25-1
cdr3_length: 11
j_call: TRBJ2-5

cdr3_nt: TGTGCCAGCCGTATGACAGTGCGCAACACTGAAGCTTTCTTT
cdr3_aa: CASRMTVRNTEAFF
clone_size: few
d_call: .
v_call: TRBV12-3/TRBV12-4
cdr3_length: 14
j_call: TRBJ1-1

cdr3_nt: TGTGCCTGGAGAGAGGGGCTGAAGAACACTGAAGCTTTCTTT
cdr3_aa: CAWREGLKNTEAFF
clone_size: .
d_call: .
v_call: TRBV30
cdr3_length: 14
j_call: TRBJ1-1

cdr3_nt: TGTGCCAGCAACCTACCGACAGGAGGCCACACCTTC
cdr3_aa: CASNLPTGGHTF
clone_size: .
d_call: .
v_call: TRBV25-1
cdr3_length: 12
j_call: TRBJ1-2

cdr3_nt: TGTGCCAGCAGCCAAGATCTGGGGGGGCTCGCCTACGAGCAGTACTTC
cdr3_aa: CASSQDLGGLAYEQYF
clone_size: .
d_call: .
v_call: TRBV14
cdr3_length: 16
j_call: TRBJ2-7

cdr3_nt: TGTGCCAGCAGTGAGGACCTCAAAGGGACCCAGTACTTC
cdr3_aa: CASSEDLKGTQYF
clone_size: .
d_call: .
v_call: TRBV2
cdr3_length: 13
j_call: TRBJ2-5

cdr3_nt: TGTGCCAGTAGATGGTCCGGGACAGCGAACACTGAAGCTTTCTTT
cdr3_aa: CASRWSGTANTEAFF
clone_size: few
d_call: TRBD1
v_call: TRBV19
cdr3_length: 15
j_call: TRBJ1-1

cdr3_nt: TGTGCCAGCAGCCGACCGACTAGCGGGGGGGCCGGGCAAGAGACCCAGTACTTC
cdr3_aa: CASSRPTSGGAGQETQYF
clone_size: .
d_call: TRBD2
v_call: TRBV7-8
cdr3_length: 18
j_call: TRBJ2-5

cdr3_nt: TGCAGTGCTAGAGGCCCGGGACAGGGGGCCTACGAGCAGTACTTC
cdr3_aa: CSARGPGQGAYEQYF
clone_size: few
d_call: TRBD1
v_call: TRBV20-1
cdr3_length: 15
j_call: TRBJ2-7

cdr3_nt: TGTGCCAGCAGCTTAGGAGGGGTAAGAACTGAAGCTTTCTTT
cdr3_aa: CASSLGGVRTEAFF
clone_size: few
d_call: .
v_call: TRBV7-9
cdr3_length: 14
j_call: TRBJ1-1